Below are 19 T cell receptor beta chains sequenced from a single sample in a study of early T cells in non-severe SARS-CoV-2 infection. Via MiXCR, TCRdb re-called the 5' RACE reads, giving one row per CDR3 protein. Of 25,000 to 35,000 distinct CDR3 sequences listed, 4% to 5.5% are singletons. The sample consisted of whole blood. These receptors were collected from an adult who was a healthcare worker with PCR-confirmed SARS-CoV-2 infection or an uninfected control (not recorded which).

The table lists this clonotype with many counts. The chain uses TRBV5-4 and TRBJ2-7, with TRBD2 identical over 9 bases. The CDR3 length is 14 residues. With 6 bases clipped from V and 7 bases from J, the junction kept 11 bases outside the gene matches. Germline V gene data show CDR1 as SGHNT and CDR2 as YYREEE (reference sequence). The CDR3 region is CASTIAGEPGEQYF. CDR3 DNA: TGTGCCAGCACCATAGCGGGGGAGCCGGGGGAGCAGTACTTC.

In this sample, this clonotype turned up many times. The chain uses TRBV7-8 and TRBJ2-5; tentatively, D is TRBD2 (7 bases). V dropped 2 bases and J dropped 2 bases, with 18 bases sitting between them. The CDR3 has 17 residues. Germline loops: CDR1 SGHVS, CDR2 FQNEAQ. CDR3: CASSLRAGAAIQETQYF. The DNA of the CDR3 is TGTGCCAGCAGCTTACGGGCGGGGGCCGCAATACAAGAGACCCAGTACTTC. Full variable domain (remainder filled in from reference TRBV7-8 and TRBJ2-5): GAGVSQSPRYKVAKRGQDVALRCDPISGHVSLFWYQQALGQGPEFLTYFQNEAQLDKSGLPSDRFFAERPEGSVSTLKIQRTQQEDSAVYLCASSLRAGAAIQETQYFGPGTRLLVL.

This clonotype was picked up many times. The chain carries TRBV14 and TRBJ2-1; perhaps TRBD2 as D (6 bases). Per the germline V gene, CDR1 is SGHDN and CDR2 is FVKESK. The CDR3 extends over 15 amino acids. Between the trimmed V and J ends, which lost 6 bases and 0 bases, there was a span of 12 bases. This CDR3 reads CASRPAGSSYNEQFF. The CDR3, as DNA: TGTGCCAGCAGACCCGCGGGAAGCTCCTACAATGAGCAGTTCTTC.

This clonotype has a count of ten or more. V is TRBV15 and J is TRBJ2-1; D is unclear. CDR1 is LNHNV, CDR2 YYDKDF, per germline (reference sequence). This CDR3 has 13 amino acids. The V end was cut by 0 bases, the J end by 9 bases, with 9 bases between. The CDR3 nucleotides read TGTGCCACCAGCAGAGACAGGTTAACTGAGCAGTTCTTC. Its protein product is CATSRDRLTEQFF.

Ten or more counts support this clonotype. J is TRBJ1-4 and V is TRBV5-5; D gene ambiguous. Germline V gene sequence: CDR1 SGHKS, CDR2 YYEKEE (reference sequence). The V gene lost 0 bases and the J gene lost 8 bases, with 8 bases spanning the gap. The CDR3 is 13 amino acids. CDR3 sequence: CASSLGINEKLFF. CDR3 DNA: TGTGCCAGCAGCTTGGGTATAAACGAAAAACTGTTTTTT.

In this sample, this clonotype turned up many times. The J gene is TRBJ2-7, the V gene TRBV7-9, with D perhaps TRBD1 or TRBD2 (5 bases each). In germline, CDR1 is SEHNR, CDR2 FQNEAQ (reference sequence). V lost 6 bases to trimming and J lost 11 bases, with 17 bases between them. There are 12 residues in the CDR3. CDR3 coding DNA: TGTGCCAGCAGTCCTGATGGGGGTTCGAAGTACTTC. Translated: CASSPDGGSKYF.

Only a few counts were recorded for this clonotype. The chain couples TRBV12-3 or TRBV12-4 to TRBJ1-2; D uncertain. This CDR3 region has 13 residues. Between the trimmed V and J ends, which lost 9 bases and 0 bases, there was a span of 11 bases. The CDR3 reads CASSGATNYGYTF. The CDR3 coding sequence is TGTGCCAGTTCGGGAGCGACTAACTATGGCTACACCTTC.

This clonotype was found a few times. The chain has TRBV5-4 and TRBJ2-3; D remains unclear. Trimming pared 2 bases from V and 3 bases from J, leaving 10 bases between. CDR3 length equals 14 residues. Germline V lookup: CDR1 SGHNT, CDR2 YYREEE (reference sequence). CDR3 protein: CASSFGRKTDTQYF. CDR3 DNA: TGTGCCAGCAGCTTTGGGCGGAAAACAGATACGCAGTATTTT.

CDR3 coding DNA: TGTGCCAGCAGCCCCCGGACTAGCGGGAACACCGGGGAGCTGTTTTTT. Translating gives CASSPRTSGNTGELFF. V is TRBV9 and J is TRBJ2-2, with 10 nucleotides matching TRBD2. CDR3 length: 16 amino acids. Germline values: CDR1 SGDLS, CDR2 YYNGEE. The junction had 4 bases not matched to a gene; V was cut back by 4 bases and J by 1 base.

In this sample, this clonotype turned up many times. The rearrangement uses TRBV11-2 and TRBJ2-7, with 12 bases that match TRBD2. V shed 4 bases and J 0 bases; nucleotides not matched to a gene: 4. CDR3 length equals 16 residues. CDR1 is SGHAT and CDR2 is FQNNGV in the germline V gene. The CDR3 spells CASSSRLAGASYEQYF. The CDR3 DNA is TGTGCCAGCAGCTCGCGACTAGCGGGGGCCTCCTACGAGCAGTACTTC.

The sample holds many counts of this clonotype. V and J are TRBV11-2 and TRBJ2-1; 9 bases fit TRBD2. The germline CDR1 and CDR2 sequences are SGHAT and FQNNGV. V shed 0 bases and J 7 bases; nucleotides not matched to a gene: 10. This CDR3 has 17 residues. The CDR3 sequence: CASSLDPPGLAGNEQFF. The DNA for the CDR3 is TGTGCCAGCAGCTTAGATCCTCCGGGACTAGCTGGTAATGAGCAGTTCTTC.

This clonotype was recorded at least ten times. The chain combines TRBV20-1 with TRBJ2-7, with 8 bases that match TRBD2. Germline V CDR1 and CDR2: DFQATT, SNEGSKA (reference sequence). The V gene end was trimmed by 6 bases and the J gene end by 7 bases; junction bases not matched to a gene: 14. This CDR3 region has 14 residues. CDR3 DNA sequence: TGCAGTGCCGTTGCGGGAGCGGGAGCGTGGGAGCAGTACTTC. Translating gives CSAVAGAGAWEQYF.

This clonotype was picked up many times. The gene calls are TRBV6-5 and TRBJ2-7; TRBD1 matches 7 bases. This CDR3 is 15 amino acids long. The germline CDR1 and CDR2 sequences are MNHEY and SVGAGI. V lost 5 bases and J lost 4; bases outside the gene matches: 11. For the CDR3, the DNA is TGTGCCAGCAGTCCCCCGGGACAGACCTTTTACGAGCAGTACTTC. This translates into CASSPPGQTFYEQYF.

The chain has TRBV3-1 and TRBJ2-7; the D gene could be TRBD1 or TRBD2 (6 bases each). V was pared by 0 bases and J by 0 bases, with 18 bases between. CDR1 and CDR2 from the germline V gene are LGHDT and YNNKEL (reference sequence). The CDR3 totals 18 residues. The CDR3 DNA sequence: TGTGCCAGCAGCCAAGATGCTCCTTGGGGGGCCAACTCCTACGAGCAGTACTTC. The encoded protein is CASSQDAPWGANSYEQYF.

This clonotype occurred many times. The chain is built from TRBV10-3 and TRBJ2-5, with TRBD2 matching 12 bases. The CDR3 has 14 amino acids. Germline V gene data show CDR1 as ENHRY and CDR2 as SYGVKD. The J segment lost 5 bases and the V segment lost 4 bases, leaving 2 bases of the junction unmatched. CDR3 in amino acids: CAISGTSGKETQYF. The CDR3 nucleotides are TGTGCCATCAGTGGGACTAGCGGGAAGGAGACCCAGTACTTC.

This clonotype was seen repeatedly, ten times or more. For the CDR3, the DNA is TGCGCCAGCAGCTTGCTTCAGGGGCCCTACTACGAGCAGTACTTC. It translates to CASSLLQGPYYEQYF. The gene calls are TRBV5-1 and TRBJ2-7, with D maybe TRBD1 (6 bases). Between the trimmed V and J ends, which lost 1 base and 3 bases, there was a span of 14 bases. The germline V gene has CDR1 SGHRS and CDR2 YFSETQ. There are 15 residues in the CDR3.

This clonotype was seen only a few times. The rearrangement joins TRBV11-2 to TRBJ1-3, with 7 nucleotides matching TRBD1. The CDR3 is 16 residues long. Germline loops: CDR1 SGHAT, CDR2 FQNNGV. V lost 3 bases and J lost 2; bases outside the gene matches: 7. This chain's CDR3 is CASSLRGGDPGNTIYF. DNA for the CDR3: TGTGCCAGCAGCTTGAGAGGGGGCGACCCTGGAAACACCATATATTTT.

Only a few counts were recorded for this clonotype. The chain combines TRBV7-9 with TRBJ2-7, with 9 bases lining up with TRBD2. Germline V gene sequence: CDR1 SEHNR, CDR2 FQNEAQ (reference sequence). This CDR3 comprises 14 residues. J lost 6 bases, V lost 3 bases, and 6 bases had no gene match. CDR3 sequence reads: CASSFNPAGGEQYF. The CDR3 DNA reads TGTGCCAGCAGCTTTAACCCAGCGGGGGGCGAGCAGTACTTC.

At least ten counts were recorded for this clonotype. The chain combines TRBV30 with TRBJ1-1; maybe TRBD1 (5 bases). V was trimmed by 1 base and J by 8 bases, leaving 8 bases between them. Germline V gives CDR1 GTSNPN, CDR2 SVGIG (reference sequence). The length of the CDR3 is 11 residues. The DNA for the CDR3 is TGTGCCTGGAGTGGTCGGACAGAAGCTTTCTTT. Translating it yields CAWSGRTEAFF.